This entry lists 25 T cell receptor beta chains sequenced from one sample in a study of control samples from healthy donors and cancer patients. TCRdb's copy holds only in-frame clones and misses some; the assay was immunoSEQ multiplex PCR. The repertoire holds about 150,000 clones, about 91% seen once, with approximately 2.9% in the top ten. The sample taken for sequencing was blood. Source of these receptors: a young man in good health.

V gene TRBV12-3 or TRBV12-4 combines with J gene TRBJ2-7, with no clear D. V was pared by 2 bases and J by 3 bases, with 5 bases between. The CDR3 is 12 residues long. The CDR3 spells CASSLTLYEQYF. The DNA of the CDR3 is TGTGCCAGCAGTTTAACTCTCTACGAGCAGTACTTC.

The chain is built from TRBV19 and TRBJ2-2, with D possibly matching TRBD1 (5 bases). Trimming cost V 2 bases and J 0 bases, with 7 bases left between them. Germline CDR1 LNHDA, CDR2 SQIVND (reference sequence). There are 15 residues in the CDR3. The CDR3 DNA reads TGTGCCAGTAGTATACGACAGACGAACACCGGGGAGCTGTTTTTT. Its translation: CASSIRQTNTGELFF.

The genes are TRBV5-1 and TRBJ2-4; D may match TRBD1 or TRBD2 (5 bases each). V lost 0 bases and J 3 bases, leaving 13 bases between the germline ends. Germline CDR1 reads SGHRS; CDR2 reads YFSETQ. The CDR3 runs to 16 residues. CDR3 in DNA: TGCGCCAGCAGCTTGGATCCGGGGACCGTCAAAAACATTCAGTACTTC. Encoded protein: CASSLDPGTVKNIQYF.

This clone was picked up a small number of times. This chain links TRBV28 with TRBJ2-1; 8 nucleotides line up with TRBD1. The length of the CDR3 is 17 residues. Per the germline V gene, CDR1 is MDHEN and CDR2 is SYDVKM. J gave up 3 bases and V 4 bases, and 11 bases lay outside the gene matches. The CDR3: CASSSTDGTGRYNEQFF. As DNA, the CDR3 is TGTGCCAGCAGTTCGACGGATGGGACAGGTCGCTACAATGAGCAGTTCTTC.

The rearrangement uses TRBV7-2 and TRBJ2-7; TRBD2 aligns across 15 bases. V lost 5 bases to trimming and J lost 2 bases; unmatched junction nucleotides: 1. Germline lookup yields CDR1 SGHTA and CDR2 FQGNSA. This CDR3 contains 15 residues. Written as DNA, the CDR3 is TGTGCCAGCAGCCGGACTAGCGGGGGGGCCTACGAGCAGTACTTC. It yields the protein CASSRTSGGAYEQYF.

The rearrangement uses TRBV10-3 and TRBJ1-2; 7 bases fit TRBD1. Looked up from germline, CDR1 is ENHRY and CDR2 is SYGVKD. This CDR3 has 14 residues. The V segment lost 4 bases and the J segment 6 bases; nucleotides outside the gene matches: 8. The CDR3 loop reads CAISGSARGDGYTF. CDR3 DNA sequence: TGTGCCATCAGTGGGTCCGCCAGGGGGGATGGCTACACCTTC.

The chain recombines TRBV27 with TRBJ2-6, with D perhaps being TRBD1 or TRBD2 (5 bases each). V was pared by 3 bases and J by 0 bases, with 12 bases between. Germline lookup yields CDR1 MNHEY and CDR2 SMNVEV (reference sequence). This CDR3 spans 17 amino acids. This chain's CDR3 is CASSFRGPISGANVLTF. In DNA form, the CDR3 reads TGTGCCAGCAGTTTCCGGGGACCCATCTCTGGGGCCAACGTCCTGACTTTC.

The rearrangement uses TRBV10-3 and TRBJ2-2, with D possibly TRBD2 on 6 matching bases. Per germline, CDR1 ENHRY and CDR2 SYGVKD. This CDR3 is built from 14 residues. The V end was cut by 2 bases, the J end by 9 bases, with 13 bases between. The CDR3 DNA is TGTGCCATCAGTGAGCTAAGGGACTCCTGGGAGCTGTTTTTT. Amino acid sequence: CAISELRDSWELFF.

The V call is TRBV6-5, the J call TRBJ2-2; D is ambiguous. This CDR3 has 14 amino acids. The germline V gene encodes CDR1 MNHEY and CDR2 SVGAGI. V lost 10 bases to trimming and J lost 1 base, with 13 bases between them. This CDR3 reads CATSPMLNTGELFF. Here the CDR3 DNA reads TGTGCCACGAGCCCTATGTTGAACACCGGGGAGCTGTTTTTT.

The chain is built from TRBV2 and TRBJ1-4; possibly TRBD1 for D (5 bases). The CDR3 has 15 residues. CDR1 is SNHLY and CDR2 is FYNNEI in the germline V gene. V lost 6 bases and J lost 4, with 15 bases in between. CDR3 nucleotide sequence: TGTGCCAGCAGCGAGGGGACGGCTCGTAATGAAAAACTGTTTTTT. It specifies CASSEGTARNEKLFF.

CDR3 protein: CTSSRRTGYYGYTF. The CDR3 nucleotides read TGCACCAGCAGCCGGAGGACAGGGTACTATGGCTACACCTTC. V and J are TRBV1 and TRBJ1-2; TRBD1, as called in the table, went unchecked against the DNA. TRBV1 constitutes a pseudogene. The CDR3 covers 14 residues.

This clone was detected many times. The chain is built from TRBV6-4 and TRBJ1-5, with no clear D. V shed 6 bases and J shed 0 bases, with 12 bases lying between them. Germline CDR1 MRHNA, CDR2 SNTAGT. The CDR3 runs 15 residues. CDR3 sequence reads: CASSPRHDSNQPQHF. The DNA of the CDR3 is TGTGCCAGCAGCCCTCGGCACGATAGCAATCAGCCCCAGCATTTT.

This chain links TRBV7-9 with TRBJ1-1; no definite D call. Between the trimmed V and J ends, which lost 4 bases and 0 bases, there was a span of 6 bases. CDR3 size: 13 residues. CDR1 and CDR2 from the germline V gene are SEHNR and FQNEAQ (reference sequence). CDR3 sequence (DNA): TGTGCCAGCAGCTCCTACATGAACACTGAAGCTTTCTTT. Amino acids: CASSSYMNTEAFF.

This chain connects TRBV6-5 to TRBJ2-7; 9 bases are shared with TRBD1. Per germline, CDR1 MNHEY and CDR2 SVGAGI. The ends lost 4 bases at V and 1 base at J; junction bases unmatched: 5. The CDR3 is 15 amino acids. The CDR3 loop is CASSSPGQGSYEQYF. The CDR3 DNA reads as TGTGCCAGCAGTTCCCCGGGACAGGGTTCCTACGAGCAGTACTTC.

This chain connects TRBV13 to TRBJ1-6; no reliable D call. The V end lost 0 bases, the J end lost 0 bases, and 9 bases lay between the germline ends. The CDR3 spans 17 residues. Germline CDR1 reads PRHDT; CDR2 reads FYEKMQ (reference sequence). The CDR3 nucleotides are TGTGCCAGCAGCTTAGGGGCCGGCGACTCCTATAATTCACCCCTCCACTTT. Translated, it gives CASSLGAGDSYNSPLHF.

Turning to this clone: An end of the junction differs from the germline gene, which may be a read error. The chain links TRBV7-2 to TRBJ2-1, with D perhaps matching TRBD2 (6 bases). The CDR3 runs to 15 residues. Germline V gives CDR1 SGHTA, CDR2 FQGNSA. The CDR3 here is CASSLGAGSYNEQFF. CDR3 coding DNA: TGTGCCAGCAGTTTAGGAGCGGGCTCCTACAATGAGCAGTTCTTC.

The rearrangement links TRBV4-1 to TRBJ2-7; D uncertain. From germline, CDR1 is MGHRA and CDR2 YSYEKL. Trimming took off 1 base at V and 3 bases at J, with 10 bases between the two ends. The CDR3 covers 14 residues. This chain's CDR3 is CASSQADTLYEQYF. The CDR3, as DNA: TGCGCCAGCAGCCAAGCTGACACGCTCTACGAGCAGTACTTC.

The CDR3 DNA follows: TGCAGTGCTCACGACAGGGGCGAGCAGTTCTTC. Amino acids: CSAHDRGEQFF. The chain carries TRBV20-1 and TRBJ2-1; 8 nucleotides match TRBD1. The CDR3 contains 11 residues. The V gene end was trimmed by 5 bases and the J gene end by 10 bases; junction bases not matched to a gene: 4. The germline CDR1 and CDR2 sequences are DFQATT and SNEGSKA (reference sequence).

V usage is TRBV24-1 and J usage is TRBJ1-2; 10 nucleotides match TRBD1. CDR1 is KGHDR, CDR2 SFDVKD, per germline. Trimming took 3 bases from V and 6 from J; bases not matched to a gene: 9. The CDR3 is 16 amino acids. Written as DNA, the CDR3 is TGTGCCACCAGTGATGCGACAGGGGGCCCATTGGATGGCTACACCTTC. Its translation is CATSDATGGPLDGYTF.

The chain employs TRBV29-1 and TRBJ1-1; D remains unclear. This CDR3 has 13 amino acids. Trimming cost V 5 bases and J 7 bases, with 17 bases left between them. Germline V CDR1 and CDR2: SQVTM, ANQGSEA. For the CDR3, the DNA is TGCAGCGTTATTTCGGAGGGCGCGGGTGAAGCTTTCTTT. It translates to CSVISEGAGEAFF.

This clone came up once. This chain connects TRBV7-9 to TRBJ2-1, with D possibly being TRBD1 or TRBD2 (6 bases each). The CDR3 consists of 14 residues. Per the germline V gene, CDR1 is SEHNR and CDR2 is FQNEAQ (reference sequence). V was cut by 4 bases and J by 5 bases, with 12 bases left in between. The CDR3 bases are TGTGCCAGCAGCTCCCCTGGGGGGCACAATGAGCAGTTCTTC. Translated, it gives CASSSPGGHNEQFF. Filled out from reference TRBV7-9 and TRBJ2-1, the complete variable domain reads DTGVSQNPRHKITKRGQNVTFRCDPISEHNRLYWYRQTLGQGPEFLTYFQNEAQLEKSRLLSDRFSAERPKGSFSTLEIQRTEQGDSAMYLCASSSPGGHNEQFFGPGTRLTVL.

This rearrangement joins TRBV7-9 to TRBJ1-1; 7 bases match TRBD1. This CDR3 has 16 amino acids. The germline CDR1 and CDR2 sequences are SEHNR and FQNEAQ (reference sequence). V dropped 7 bases and J dropped 2; count of bases not matched to a gene: 13. CDR3 bases: TGTGCCAGCAAAAACAATTTTGGGGACAGAAACACTGAAGCTTTCTTT. This encodes CASKNNFGDRNTEAFF.

V and J are TRBV5-1 and TRBJ2-2; 7 bases agree with TRBD1. The V and J ends lost 3 bases and 4 bases, in that order; junction bases with no gene match: 6. Germline loops: CDR1 SGHRS, CDR2 YFSETQ. The CDR3 has 15 amino acids. The DNA of the CDR3 is TGCGCCAGCAGCTACAACCCAGGGGGCACCGGGGAGCTGTTTTTT. The encoded protein is CASSYNPGGTGELFF. Filled out from reference TRBV5-1 and TRBJ2-2, the complete variable domain reads KAGVTQTPRYLIKTRGQQVTLSCSPISGHRSVSWYQQTPGQGLQFLFEYFSETQRNKGNFPGRFSGRQFSNSRSEMNVSTLELGDSALYLCASSYNPGGTGELFFGEGSRLTVL.

The chain recombines TRBV6-5 with TRBJ2-7; D perhaps matches TRBD1 (6 bases). V shed 5 bases and J shed 2 bases, with 16 bases lying between them. Germline V gives CDR1 MNHEY, CDR2 SVGAGI. There are 15 residues in the CDR3. Here the CDR3 reads CASSINRVRPYEQYF. CDR3 in DNA: TGTGCCAGCAGTATAAACAGGGTGCGCCCCTACGAGCAGTACTTC.

The V and J genes are TRBV5-6 and TRBJ2-3; no clear D gene. This CDR3 region has 17 residues. V lost 1 base to trimming and J lost 2 bases, with 17 bases between them. In germline, CDR1 is SGHDT, CDR2 YYEEEE. This CDR3 reads CASSLWWWWKYTDTQYF. The CDR3 nucleotides are TGTGCCAGCAGCTTGTGGTGGTGGTGGAAATACACAGATACGCAGTATTTT.